In this sample, the clone carrying this TCR beta chain turned up a few times. No antigen is known for it. This sample stems from a study of early T cells in non-severe SARS-CoV-2 infection. Looking at the study overall: The study sequenced bulk RNA from unsorted whole blood, with chains unpaired. Points from the study as a whole: There was a bias toward anti-spike CD8 responses in VDJdb matching, which missed private and CD4 specificities.

The protocol attached unique molecular identifiers to individual cDNA molecules. Each CDR3 protein gets one entry after TCRdb re-called the 5' RACE reads with MiXCR. The data hold 25,000 to 30,000 distinct CDR3 sequences, with around 5.8% observed a single time. The receptor was derived from an adult who was a healthcare worker with PCR-confirmed SARS-CoV-2 infection or an uninfected control (not recorded which). Sequences were derived from whole blood, sampled at baseline.

In nucleotides, the CDR3 is TGTGCCAGTGCCGGACAGACAGATACGCAGTATTTT. Its protein product is CASAGQTDTQYF. This chain joins TRBV19 and TRBJ2-3; weak D call: TRBD1 (6 bases). The CDR3 sequence is 12 residues long. Trimming removed 8 bases from V and 3 bases from J, with 9 bases in between. The germline V gene has CDR1 LNHDA and CDR2 SQIVND (reference sequence).